What follows are 20 T cell receptor beta chains derived from one specimen sequenced in a study of shared clonotypes between healthy human individuals. TCRdb's copy holds only in-frame clones and misses some; the assay was immunoSEQ multiplex PCR. In the table there are roughly 1,600,000 clones, roughly 98.5% of which are singletons. Sequences were obtained from naive CD4+ T cells sorted from blood. The sample's subset: CD45RA+ positively selected. These receptor sequences come from a man between 25 and 39 years old in good health.

The chain is built from TRBV10-2 and TRBJ1-5; perhaps TRBD1 as D (6 bases). The germline gives CDR1 WSHSY, CDR2 SAAADI. Trimming removed 8 bases at V and 0 bases at J, with 14 bases between. The CDR3 sequence is 15 residues long. Here the CDR3 reads CASRRSGDSNQPQHF. The CDR3 coding sequence is TGCGCCAGCCGCCGGTCAGGGGATAGCAATCAGCCCCAGCATTTT.

This chain links TRBV5-1 with TRBJ1-2, with D possibly being TRBD1 (5 bases). The germline gives CDR1 SGHRS, CDR2 YFSETQ. The CDR3 spans 15 residues. The V gene lost 0 bases and the J gene lost 5 bases, with 14 bases spanning the gap. In nucleotides, the CDR3 is TGCGCCAGCAGCTTGGATCCAGGAAAGGGGTATGGCTACACCTTC. Encoded protein: CASSLDPGKGYGYTF.

The chain is built from TRBV4-3 and TRBJ1-3; 9 bases match TRBD1. CDR3 length equals 16 residues. CDR1 LGHNA and CDR2 YSLEER come from the germline V gene. The V segment lost 1 base and the J segment 5 bases; nucleotides outside the gene matches: 6. CDR3 nucleotide sequence: TGCGCCAGCAGCCAAGGAAGGACAGGGGAGAGAAACACCATATATTTT. Protein: CASSQGRTGERNTIYF.

Remarks on this clone: A junction boundary mismatches the germline segment, possibly from a read error. The rearrangement links TRBV7-9 to TRBJ2-5, with a weak D call TRBD2 (6 bases). This CDR3 spans 18 amino acids. Germline-derived CDR1 and CDR2 are SEHNR and FQNEAQ (reference sequence). Written as DNA, the CDR3 is TGTGCCAGCAGCGGTCCCCCCTTAGCGGAGAAACCAAGAGAGGCCCAGTACTTC. The encoded protein is CASSGPPLAEKPREAQYF.

V is TRBV2 and J is TRBJ2-2; weak D call: TRBD2 (5 bases). The length of the CDR3 is 14 residues. Germline CDR1 reads SNHLY; CDR2 reads FYNNEI. V was clipped by 7 bases and J by 1 base, with 10 bases between them. The CDR3 region is CASTGIRNTGELFF. The CDR3 DNA is TGTGCCAGCACCGGGATTAGGAACACCGGGGAGCTGTTTTTT.

As regards this clone: Other nucleotide sequences in the sample specify the same CDR3. The chain combines TRBV30 with TRBJ1-3; D ambiguous. The ends were cut back, 3 bases at V and 4 bases at J, with 4 bases in the middle. The CDR3 consists of 11 residues. CDR1 and CDR2 (germline): GTSNPN, SVGIG (reference sequence). The CDR3 nucleotides are TGTGCCTGGAGCCCCGGAAACACCATATATTTT. Its translation is CAWSPGNTIYF.

The genes are TRBV5-1 and TRBJ2-7; no reliable D call. V was shortened by 4 bases and J by 6 bases, with 17 bases between the two germline ends. Germline CDR1 SGHRS, CDR2 YFSETQ. The CDR3 totals 14 residues. CDR3 DNA sequence: TGCGCCAGCAGCGACGGAAGTCTGGGTTCCGAGCAGTACTTC. Translation: CASSDGSLGSEQYF.

The V and J genes are TRBV21-1 and TRBJ2-1; the D call TRBD2 from the table was never checked on the DNA. TRBV21-1 is described as a pseudogene. This CDR3 is built from 17 residues. CDR3: CASSLRGSPSSYNEQFF. The DNA of the CDR3 is TGTGCCAGCAGCCTTCGAGGTAGCCCTAGCTCCTACAATGAGCAGTTCTTC.

The chain has TRBV4-2 and TRBJ2-1, with TRBD2 matching 10 bases. Germline values: CDR1 LGHNA, CDR2 YNFKEQ. This CDR3 contains 18 residues. J lost 3 bases, V lost 0 bases, and 8 bases had no gene match. CDR3 amino acids: CASSQDPAGGIGYNEQFF. The CDR3 bases are TGTGCCAGCAGCCAAGATCCAGCGGGAGGGATCGGCTACAATGAGCAGTTCTTC.

This clone was observed a single time. The rearrangement uses TRBV5-1 and TRBJ2-3; D is ambiguous. Trimming stripped 2 bases from V and 0 bases from J, with 7 bases between. Looked up from germline, CDR1 is SGHRS and CDR2 is YFSETQ. The CDR3 covers 14 residues. CDR3 nucleotide sequence: TGCGCCAGCAGCTTAAGCAGAAGCACAGATACGCAGTATTTT. It translates to CASSLSRSTDTQYF. The full variable domain, in which reference TRBV5-1 and TRBJ2-3 provide the parts outside the CDR3, is KAGVTQTPRYLIKTRGQQVTLSCSPISGHRSVSWYQQTPGQGLQFLFEYFSETQRNKGNFPGRFSGRQFSNSRSEMNVSTLELGDSALYLCASSLSRSTDTQYFGPGTRLTVL.

The J gene is TRBJ2-3, the V gene TRBV19, with 11 bases lining up with TRBD2. From germline, CDR1 is LNHDA and CDR2 SQIVND (reference sequence). J lost 2 bases, V lost 3 bases, and 7 bases had no gene match. This CDR3 contains 17 residues. Written as DNA, the CDR3 is TGTGCCAGTAGTATTAGGACTAGCGGGTATTACACAGATACGCAGTATTTT. Protein sequence: CASSIRTSGYYTDTQYF.

The gene calls are TRBV11-2 and TRBJ2-1; 10 bases are shared with TRBD2. The length of the CDR3 is 16 residues. CDR1 and CDR2 from the germline V gene are SGHAT and FQNNGV. V shed 4 bases and J 2 bases; nucleotides not matched to a gene: 5. CDR3 region: CASSSLAGAPYNEQFF. CDR3 in DNA: TGTGCCAGCAGCTCGCTAGCGGGGGCCCCCTACAATGAGCAGTTCTTC.

The chain joins TRBV5-1 to TRBJ2-1; TRBD2 matches at 9 bases. CDR1 and CDR2 from the germline V gene are SGHRS and YFSETQ. The V segment lost 0 bases and the J segment 3 bases; nucleotides outside the gene matches: 1. CDR3 length: 15 amino acids. As DNA, the CDR3 is TGCGCCAGCAGCTTGGAGCGGGAGGACTACAATGAGCAGTTCTTC. Residues: CASSLEREDYNEQFF.

The chain couples TRBV28 to TRBJ2-1; D is possibly TRBD1 or TRBD2 (5 bases each). The ends were cut back, 5 bases at V and 5 bases at J, with 19 bases in the middle. Germline V gene data show CDR1 as MDHEN and CDR2 as SYDVKM. CDR3 length: 16 residues. The chain's CDR3 is CASSALWGRTDNEQFF. CDR3 in DNA: TGTGCCAGCAGTGCCCTTTGGGGCCGGACTGACAATGAGCAGTTCTTC.

The chain joins TRBV28 to TRBJ1-5, with 12 bases lining up with TRBD1. Trimming took 6 bases from V and 6 from J; bases not matched to a gene: 9. CDR3 length: 16 amino acids. CDR1 MDHEN and CDR2 SYDVKM come from the germline V gene. CDR3 DNA sequence: TGTGCCAGCAGCCTAAATGCGGGACAGGGGGCTCAGCCCCAGCATTTT. Translating gives CASSLNAGQGAQPQHF.

This sequence joins TRBV9 and TRBJ2-5; TRBD1 agrees at 7 bases. Germline V CDR1 and CDR2: SGDLS, YYNGEE. V was pared by 6 bases and J by 4 bases, with 6 bases of the junction left unmatched. There are 13 residues in the CDR3. In DNA, the CDR3 is TGTGCCAGCAACCCGACAGGGTCAGAGACCCAGTACTTC. Amino acid sequence: CASNPTGSETQYF.

J is TRBJ2-3 and V is TRBV6-1; no clear D. The CDR3 has 11 amino acids. CDR1 and CDR2 from the germline V gene are MNHNS and SASEGT. V lost 8 bases and J 5 bases, leaving 8 bases between the germline ends. The CDR3 nucleotides are TGTGCCAGCGCGGCTGGAGATACGCAGTATTTT. Translating gives CASAAGDTQYF.

The CDR3 sequence: CASSLPTSGSRDTQYF. Here the CDR3 DNA reads TGCGCCAGCAGCCTCCCGACTAGCGGGAGTCGAGATACGCAGTATTTT. This rearrangement joins TRBV5-1 to TRBJ2-3; the match to TRBD2 covers 12 bases. This CDR3 has 16 residues. V was clipped by 4 bases and J by 5 bases; unmatched bases: 8. Looked up from germline, CDR1 is SGHRS and CDR2 is YFSETQ. The entire variable domain, with the rest obtained from reference TRBV5-1 and TRBJ2-3, is as follows: KAGVTQTPRYLIKTRGQQVTLSCSPISGHRSVSWYQQTPGQGLQFLFEYFSETQRNKGNFPGRFSGRQFSNSRSEMNVSTLELGDSALYLCASSLPTSGSRDTQYFGPGTRLTVL.

In DNA, the CDR3 is TGCAGTGCTAGATTGGAAAACACCATATATTTT. Its protein product is CSARLENTIYF. The rearrangement links TRBV20-1 to TRBJ1-3; D ambiguous. The CDR3 covers 11 residues. V lost 2 bases and J lost 6, with 5 bases in between. CDR1 DFQATT and CDR2 SNEGSKA come from the germline V gene (reference sequence).

This rearrangement joins TRBV6-5 to TRBJ2-1; 14 positions match TRBD2. V trimming: 1 base; J trimming: 9 bases; junction bases outside the gene matches: 2. Germline V CDR1 and CDR2: MNHEY, SVGAGI. The CDR3 totals 15 residues. CDR3 nucleotides: TGTGCCAGCAGTTACTTGGGACTAGCGGGAGTTGAGCAGTTCTTC. This encodes CASSYLGLAGVEQFF.